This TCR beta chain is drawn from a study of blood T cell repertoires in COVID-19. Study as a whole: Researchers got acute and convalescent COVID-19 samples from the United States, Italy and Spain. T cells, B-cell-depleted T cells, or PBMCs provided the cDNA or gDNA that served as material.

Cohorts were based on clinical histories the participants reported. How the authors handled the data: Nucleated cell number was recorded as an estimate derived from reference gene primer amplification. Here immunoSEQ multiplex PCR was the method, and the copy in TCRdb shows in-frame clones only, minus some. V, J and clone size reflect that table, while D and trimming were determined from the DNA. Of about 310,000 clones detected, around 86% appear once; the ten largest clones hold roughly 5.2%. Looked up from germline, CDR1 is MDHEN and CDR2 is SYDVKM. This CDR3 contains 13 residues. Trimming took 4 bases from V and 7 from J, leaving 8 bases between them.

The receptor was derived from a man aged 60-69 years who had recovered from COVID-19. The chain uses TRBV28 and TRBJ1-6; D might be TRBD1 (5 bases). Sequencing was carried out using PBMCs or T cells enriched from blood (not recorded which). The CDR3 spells CASSSSGNSPLHF. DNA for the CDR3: TGTGCCAGCAGTTCCTCAGGGAATTCACCCCTCCACTTT.